The 32 T cell receptor beta chains below come from one sample, sequenced in a study of molecular identifiers for immune sequencing clone quantification. Each CDR3 protein gets one entry after TCRdb re-called the PCR reads with MiXCR. Here the sample spans approximately 670,000 distinct CDR3 sequences, 20% being singletons. Sequencing was carried out using naive CD8+ T cells from blood, with Jurkat cell RNA spiked in. Subset noted: FACS-sorted CD8+CD4-CCR7+CD45RA+ naive T cells. These receptors were collected from a human donor in good health. Some libraries in this study had Jurkat cell RNA spiked in.

This clonotype was seen ten or more times. The V gene is TRBV28, the J gene TRBJ2-7; TRBD1 aligns across 7 bases. V shed 3 bases and J 2 bases; nucleotides not matched to a gene: 1. Looked up from germline, CDR1 is MDHEN and CDR2 is SYDVKM. The CDR3 covers 13 residues. This chain's CDR3 is CASSFRGTYEQYF. The CDR3, as DNA: TGTGCCAGCAGTTTCAGGGGGACCTACGAGCAGTACTTC.

Concerning this clonotype itself: A single base separates this from a much larger clone, so it may be a read error. The chain recombines TRBV6-2 or TRBV6-3 with TRBJ2-7, with D uncertain. Germline CDR1 and CDR2: MNHEY and SVGEGT. This CDR3 spans 15 amino acids. Deletions cut 7 bases from V and 2 bases from J, with 18 bases between. The CDR3 DNA reads as TGTGCCAGCATTGAACAGCCGGAGAAGACCTACGAGCAGTACTTC. Amino acids: CASIEQPEKTYEQYF.

This clonotype was detected ten times or more. The rearrangement uses TRBV11-2 and TRBJ2-1; possible D gene TRBD1, 5 bases. The germline gives CDR1 SGHAT, CDR2 FQNNGV. Deletions cut 8 bases from V and 2 bases from J, with 7 bases between. The CDR3 runs to 12 residues. The CDR3 spells CASSDTYNEQFF. DNA for the CDR3: TGTGCCAGCTCGGACACCTACAATGAGCAGTTCTTC.

This chain joins TRBV6-2 or TRBV6-3 and TRBJ2-3; 8 bases line up with TRBD2. CDR3 size: 15 residues. Trimming cost V 7 bases and J 8 bases; bases outside gene matches: 14. Germline-derived CDR1 and CDR2 are MNHEY and SVGEGT. The CDR3 loop reads CASNPGLEVPGTQYF. As DNA, the CDR3 is TGTGCCAGCAACCCGGGACTAGAAGTCCCGGGTACGCAGTATTTT.

This clonotype was seen repeatedly, ten times or more. V is TRBV27 and J is TRBJ1-2, with a possible D match to TRBD1 (6 bases). Germline V gene sequence: CDR1 MNHEY, CDR2 SMNVEV (reference sequence). V was clipped by 3 bases and J by 2 bases, with 19 bases between them. The CDR3 consists of 17 residues. CDR3 DNA sequence: TGTGCCAGCAGTTTTGTCGTGGGGGGGCAGGGGAACTATGGCTACACCTTC. Its protein product is CASSFVVGGQGNYGYTF.

Concerning this clonotype itself: This could be a read error, since a much larger clone is one nucleotide away. The rearrangement joins TRBV20-1 to TRBJ2-3; either TRBD1 or TRBD2 may fit D (7 bases each). The germline gives CDR1 DFQATT, CDR2 SNEGSKA (reference sequence). The CDR3 has 14 residues. The CDR3 region is CSAAIGGGTDTQCF. In nucleotides, the CDR3 is TGCAGTGCTGCTATTGGGGGGGGGACAGATACGCAGTGTTTT.

In DNA form, the CDR3 reads TGTGCCAGCAGCCCCGGCGGGACGGCTGGCTACACCTTC. Translating it yields CASSPGGTAGYTF. V is TRBV12-3 or TRBV12-4 and J is TRBJ1-2, with D possibly being TRBD1 (5 bases). The germline V and J ends were trimmed by 6 bases and 7 bases, with 15 bases remaining between them. This CDR3 region has 13 residues.

This clonotype was counted many times. The gene calls are TRBV6-5 and TRBJ1-1; D unresolved. In germline, CDR1 is MNHEY, CDR2 SVGAGI. V was pared by 2 bases and J by 7 bases, with 11 bases between. This CDR3 contains 13 residues. The CDR3 loop is CASSYNARDEAFF. The CDR3 region has the DNA TGTGCCAGCAGTTACAACGCGCGTGATGAAGCTTTCTTT.

V usage is TRBV7-3 and J usage is TRBJ1-5, with D unclear. The CDR3 has 16 residues. The V and J ends lost 4 bases and 2 bases respectively, with 15 bases between them. Germline V CDR1 and CDR2: SGHTA, FQGTGA. In nucleotides, the CDR3 is TGTGCCAGCAGCTCCTCGGCGGGGTCGGGCAATCAGCCCCAGCATTTT. Translation gives CASSSSAGSGNQPQHF.

This clonotype has just a few counts. This chain uses TRBV18 with TRBJ2-3, with D perhaps matching TRBD2 (6 bases). The CDR3 runs to 16 residues. Germline-derived CDR1 and CDR2 are KGHSH and LQKENI. V lost 3 bases to trimming and J lost 2 bases, with 15 bases between them. For the CDR3, the DNA is TGTGCCAGCTCACCTATAGCCGGGACTGACACAGATACGCAGTATTTT. Protein product: CASSPIAGTDTDTQYF.

This clonotype has more than one count but fewer than ten. At one boundary the junction diverges from the germline segment, which might be a read error. The CDR3 nucleotides are TGTGGCAGCAGCGACGTCATGAACACTGAAGCTTTCTTT. Protein sequence: CGSSDVMNTEAFF. This chain joins TRBV5-6 and TRBJ1-1; D call uncertain. CDR1 and CDR2 from the germline V gene are SGHDT and YYEEEE. This CDR3 is 13 amino acids long.

The sample holds many counts of this clonotype. The chain employs TRBV5-1 and TRBJ2-7, with a tentative D call TRBD1 (5 bases). The V end was cut by 2 bases, the J end by 3 bases, with 12 bases between. This CDR3 spans 14 amino acids. The germline V gene has CDR1 SGHRS and CDR2 YFSETQ. This CDR3 is CASSLEGDYYEQYF. The DNA for the CDR3 is TGCGCCAGCAGCTTAGAAGGGGATTACTACGAGCAGTACTTC.

The V call is TRBV5-6, the J call TRBJ1-3, with a weak D call TRBD1 (5 bases). V shed 4 bases and J shed 0 bases, with 14 bases lying between them. Looked up from germline, CDR1 is SGHDT and CDR2 is YYEEEE. The CDR3 runs 16 residues. The CDR3 is CASSGRQLISGNTIYF. For the CDR3, the DNA is TGTGCCAGCAGCGGAAGACAGCTTATCTCTGGAAACACCATATATTTT.

This clonotype was observed at least ten times. The V gene is TRBV23-1, the J gene TRBJ1-5, with D hard to call. TRBV23-1 is filed as an ORF, its function uncertain. The CDR3 runs 10 residues. V dropped 7 bases and J dropped 5 bases, with 3 bases sitting between them. CDR3 sequence (DNA): TGCGCCAGCACCCATCAGCCCCAGCATTTT. Residues: CASTHQPQHF.

The chain links TRBV19 to TRBJ1-5, with TRBD1 identical over 9 bases. The CDR3 runs 16 residues. V was clipped by 2 bases and J by 0 bases; unmatched bases: 2. From germline, CDR1 is LNHDA and CDR2 SQIVND (reference sequence). CDR3 sequence (DNA): TGTGCCAGTAGTATAATGACAGGGGGTAGCAATCAGCCCCAGCATTTT. Its translation: CASSIMTGGSNQPQHF.

The sample holds many counts of this clonotype. The V call is TRBV6-5, the J call TRBJ2-5; 13 bases match TRBD2. This CDR3 spans 16 amino acids. Germline V gene data show CDR1 as MNHEY and CDR2 as SVGAGI. V shed 3 bases, J shed 2 bases, and the junction held 3 bases outside the gene matches. The CDR3 nucleotides are TGTGCCAGCAGTTATGGGACTAGCGGGAAGCAAGAGACCCAGTACTTC. This encodes CASSYGTSGKQETQYF.

This clonotype was seen only a few times. With a much larger clone just one base away, this may be a read error. The chain recombines TRBV6-2 or TRBV6-3 with TRBJ2-7; maybe TRBD1 (5 bases). The CDR3 spans 15 residues. V lost 4 bases, J lost 5 bases, and 18 bases lay in between. Looked up from germline, CDR1 is MNHEY and CDR2 is SVGEGT. This CDR3 is CASSSQGPWSHEQYF. In DNA form, the CDR3 reads TGTGCCAGCAGTTCCCAGGGTCCCTGGTCCCACGAGCAGTACTTC.

This clonotype was detected a few times. The genes are TRBV4-1 and TRBJ2-7; D remains unclear. The V end was cut by 2 bases, the J end by 2 bases, with 7 bases between. Germline assignment: CDR1 MGHRA and CDR2 YSYEKL. The CDR3 runs 13 residues. CDR3 DNA: TGCGCCAGCAGCCAACCTACTACCTACGAGCAGTACTTC. This sequence encodes CASSQPTTYEQYF.

The gene calls are TRBV4-1 and TRBJ1-1; a weak D match, TRBD1 (6 bases). V gave up 0 bases and J gave up 6 bases, with 14 bases separating them. CDR3 length: 15 amino acids. The germline gives CDR1 MGHRA, CDR2 YSYEKL. In DNA form, the CDR3 reads TGCGCCAGCAGCCAAGAACAGGGATCGATTGCTGAAGCTTTCTTT. Translated: CASSQEQGSIAEAFF.

In the case of this clonotype: This may come from a read error, since a much larger clone is one base off. As DNA, the CDR3 is TGTGCCAGCCGCGGCAGGGGGGTCACAGATACGCAGTATTTT. Translating it yields CASRGRGVTDTQYF. The chain is built from TRBV5-4 and TRBJ2-3; the D gene is possibly TRBD1 (7 bases). Germline V gives CDR1 SGHNT, CDR2 YYREEE (reference sequence). CDR3 length equals 14 residues. The V and J ends lost 7 bases and 2 bases respectively, with 14 bases between them.

Only a few counts were recorded for this clonotype. The rearrangement uses TRBV19 and TRBJ1-1; D uncertain. The CDR3 length is 14 residues. V lost 1 base, J lost 4 bases, and 10 bases lay in between. The germline CDR1 and CDR2 sequences are LNHDA and SQIVND (reference sequence). The CDR3 reads CASSIGPRTTEAFF. The CDR3 nucleotides read TGTGCCAGTAGTATAGGGCCTCGGACCACTGAAGCTTTCTTT.

Turning to this clonotype: This clone may be a read error of a much larger clone one base away. The rearrangement uses TRBV21-1 and TRBJ2-3; the D segment call TRBD2 is taken from the table without a DNA check. TRBV21-1 constitutes a pseudogene. CDR3 length equals 15 residues. For the CDR3, the DNA is TGTGCCAGCAGCCCCTCAGGCCCACATATCGATACGCAGTATTTT. Amino acids: CASSPSGPHIDTQYF.

With regard to this clonotype: The CDR3 end shows no conserved phenylalanine or tryptophan, and so a read error is likely. V and J are TRBV19 and TRBJ2-1, with 9 bases that match TRBD1. V lost 5 bases, J lost 2 bases, and 4 bases stayed unmatched. Germline V gene lookup returns CDR1 LNHDA and CDR2 SQIVND (reference sequence). This CDR3 is 15 amino acids long. The DNA of the CDR3 is TGTGCCAGTAGTGTCGGGACAGGGCCCTACAATGAGCAGTTCCTC. Translating it yields CASSVGTGPYNEQFL.

This clonotype occurred a few times. The gene calls are TRBV24-1 and TRBJ2-5; TRBD2 aligns across 7 bases. The trim removed 3 bases at V and 2 bases at J, leaving 8 bases unmatched. This CDR3 contains 16 residues. Germline-derived CDR1 and CDR2 are KGHDR and SFDVKD. In DNA, the CDR3 is TGTGCCACCAGTGATCTTGGACCGGGACTACAAGAGACCCAGTACTTC. Translation: CATSDLGPGLQETQYF.

This clonotype was seen a handful of times. The CDR3 region has the DNA TGTGCCAGCAGTCCGGGACTAGCGGTCAGTCCTCATGAGCAGTTCTTC. It specifies CASSPGLAVSPHEQFF. V usage is TRBV27 and J usage is TRBJ2-1, with 11 nucleotides matching TRBD2. Germline V gives CDR1 MNHEY, CDR2 SMNVEV (reference sequence). CDR3 size: 16 residues. J lost 8 bases, V lost 5 bases, and 11 bases had no gene match.

In this sample, this clonotype turned up many times. The CDR3 sequence: CASEREAGGTDTQYF. CDR3 sequence (DNA): TGTGCCAGCGAAAGAGAGGCGGGGGGCACAGATACGCAGTATTTT. The rearrangement joins TRBV11-2 to TRBJ2-3, with 7 nucleotides matching TRBD2. The CDR3 is made up of 15 amino acids. From germline, CDR1 is SGHAT and CDR2 FQNNGV. V gave up 8 bases and J gave up 1 base; unmatched junction bases: 9.

Ten or more counts support this clonotype. The genes are TRBV9 and TRBJ2-3; unclear D gene. The CDR3 contains 14 residues. V gave up 3 bases and J gave up 0 bases, with 8 bases separating them. In germline, CDR1 is SGDLS, CDR2 YYNGEE. The CDR3 is CASSALGSTDTQYF. CDR3 bases: TGTGCCAGCAGCGCGCTAGGAAGCACAGATACGCAGTATTTT.

This clonotype was seen a few times. This chain links TRBV6-2 or TRBV6-3 with TRBJ2-7; no firm D call. Germline CDR1 is MNHEY and CDR2 is SVGEGT. This CDR3 has 17 amino acids. Trimming cost V 7 bases and J 0 bases, with 22 bases left between them. The CDR3 region has the DNA TGTGCCAGCATCCCACGGTCCGGCAGCCTATTCTCCTACGAGCAGTACTTC. Protein: CASIPRSGSLFSYEQYF.

Only one count was recorded for this clonotype. V usage is TRBV27 and J usage is TRBJ1-1; TRBD1 matches at 8 bases. Germline values: CDR1 MNHEY, CDR2 SMNVEV (reference sequence). The CDR3 length is 20 residues. Unmatched junction bases numbered 18, after V lost 3 bases and J lost 0 bases. CDR3 residues: CASSFAPLGQGAALNTEAFF. The CDR3 DNA is TGTGCCAGCAGTTTTGCCCCATTAGGGCAGGGGGCGGCCCTGAACACTGAAGCTTTCTTT.

To note about this clonotype: This may come from a read error, since a much larger clone is one base off. The chain combines TRBV29-1 with TRBJ1-2; 9 bases map to TRBD1. This CDR3 has 15 amino acids. The V and J ends lost 1 base and 4 bases, in that order; junction bases with no gene match: 7. In germline, CDR1 is SQVTM, CDR2 ANQGSEA. CDR3 nucleotides: TGCAGCGTTGAAGTGAGGGACAGGGCATCCTATGGCTACACCTTC. This encodes CSVEVRDRASYGYTF.

This clonotype was seen ten or more times. The chain couples TRBV3-1 to TRBJ2-3, with D maybe TRBD2 (6 bases). Between the trimmed V and J ends, which lost 1 base and 5 bases, there was a span of 13 bases. This CDR3 has 15 amino acids. Germline CDR1 and CDR2: LGHDT and YNNKEL (reference sequence). The CDR3 loop reads CASSQVSLAGDTQYF. The CDR3 bases are TGTGCCAGCAGCCAAGTTTCACTAGCCGGAGATACGCAGTATTTT.

The chain links TRBV30 to TRBJ1-2; D unclear. Deletions cut 4 bases from V and 5 bases from J, with 11 bases between. CDR1 is GTSNPN and CDR2 is SVGIG in the germline V gene (reference sequence). The CDR3 is 12 amino acids. The CDR3 DNA reads as TGTGCCTGGATGGGATCAGGATATGGCTACACCTTC. Translating gives CAWMGSGYGYTF.